What follows are 13 T cell receptor beta chains derived from one specimen sequenced in a study of monozygotic twins with inflammatory bowel disease. After re-calling the 5' RACE reads, TCRdb lists one entry per CDR3 protein, DNA absent. The sample is made up of about 330,000 distinct CDR3 sequences, and the top ten hold 2% to 2.5% of it. The sample taken for sequencing was blood. These TCRs come from a human donor with ulcerative colitis or Crohn's disease, or a healthy co-twin of an affected twin (not recorded which).

J is TRBJ1-1 and V is TRBV6-4. The length of the CDR3 is 17 residues. Looked up from germline, CDR1 is MRHNA and CDR2 is SNTAGT. The CDR3 spells CASSDPLLRGPSTEAFF.

This chain links TRBV7-2 with TRBJ2-4. Germline V lookup: CDR1 SGHTA, CDR2 FQGNSA. This CDR3 is built from 16 residues. This CDR3 is CASSLPGRETKNIQYF.

CDR3 residues: CASSSFETSGNHEQYF. The chain joins TRBV5-4 to TRBJ2-7; TCRdb calls TRBD2, which cannot be checked without DNA. The CDR3 consists of 16 residues. Germline V lookup: CDR1 SGHNT, CDR2 YYREEE (reference sequence).

The CDR3 reads CASSNMDSYEQYF. The chain is built from TRBV28 and TRBJ2-7. CDR3 length: 13 residues. Germline values: CDR1 MDHEN, CDR2 SYDVKM.

The chain employs TRBV28 and TRBJ2-6; TCRdb indicates TRBD1, and absent DNA this call remains unverified. Germline lookup yields CDR1 MDHEN and CDR2 SYDVKM. The CDR3 covers 16 residues. CDR3 sequence reads: CASSQGPSSGANVLTF.

The V gene is TRBV12-3 or TRBV12-4, the J gene TRBJ2-2; TCRdb returns TRBD2, unconfirmable since there is no DNA. This CDR3 comprises 19 residues. The chain's CDR3 is CASSLSGRGLAVNTGELFF.

This CDR3 is CSVGGMGTRGRANIQYF. V and J are TRBV29-1 and TRBJ2-4; the D gene TCRdb calls, TRBD2, cannot be checked with no DNA. There are 17 residues in the CDR3. CDR1 SQVTM and CDR2 ANQGSEA come from the germline V gene.

The CDR3 reads CASSSTSVTQYF. V gene TRBV5-1 combines with J gene TRBJ2-3; absent DNA, TCRdb's TRBD2 call cannot be checked. The germline V gene has CDR1 SGHRS and CDR2 YFSETQ. The length of the CDR3 is 12 residues. Variable domain in full (rest from reference TRBV5-1 and TRBJ2-3): KAGVTQTPRYLIKTRGQQVTLSCSPISGHRSVSWYQQTPGQGLQFLFEYFSETQRNKGNFPGRFSGRQFSNSRSEMNVSTLELGDSALYLCASSSTSVTQYFGPGTRLTVL.

The J gene is TRBJ2-1, the V gene TRBV9. The CDR3 consists of 12 residues. CDR1 SGDLS and CDR2 YYNGEE come from the germline V gene. The CDR3: CASSVGWDEQFF. The entire variable domain, with the rest obtained from reference TRBV9 and TRBJ2-1, is as follows: DSGVTQTPKHLITATGQRVTLRCSPRSGDLSVYWYQQSLDQGLQFLIQYYNGEERAKGNILERFSAQQFPDLHSELNLSSLELGDSALYFCASSVGWDEQFFGPGTRLTVL.

The chain couples TRBV5-1 to TRBJ2-2; with no DNA, the TCRdb D assignment of TRBD2 cannot be verified. The CDR3 is 20 residues long. Germline V lookup: CDR1 SGHRS, CDR2 YFSETQ. CDR3 in amino acids: CASSLVPANSGGLNTGELFF.

V is TRBV27 and J is TRBJ1-6; there is no DNA to check the TCRdb D call of TRBD1. Germline V CDR1 and CDR2: MNHEY, SMNVEV (reference sequence). The CDR3 consists of 14 residues. The CDR3 spells CASQPGRVTSPLHF.

The J gene is TRBJ1-2, the V gene TRBV19; TCRdb names TRBD1, which stays unverified in the absence of DNA. This CDR3 is built from 15 residues. Looked up from germline, CDR1 is LNHDA and CDR2 is SQIVND (reference sequence). The CDR3 sequence is CASRLRGGQYYGYTF. Full variable domain (remainder filled in from reference TRBV19 and TRBJ1-2): DGGITQSPKYLFRKEGQNVTLSCEQNLNHDAMYWYRQDPGQGLRLIYYSQIVNDFQKGDIAEGYSVSREKKESFPLTVTSAQKNPTAFYLCASRLRGGQYYGYTFGSGTRLTVV.

CDR3 sequence: CASKVLGSSYEQYF. This chain uses TRBV7-2 with TRBJ2-7. CDR1 and CDR2 from the germline V gene are SGHTA and FQGNSA. The CDR3 length is 14 residues.